This note documents a single T cell receptor beta chain sequence. Its antigen remains unknown. The sample contains more than one DNA sequence encoding this CDR3. Sequencing used immunoSEQ multiplex PCR; TCRdb keeps in-frame clones, though not all of them. The repertoire holds over a million clones, with about 80% as singletons. This entry is derived from a study of shared clonotypes between healthy human individuals. On the study more broadly: The donor pool was made up of two women and three men aged 18 to 49. Study-wide results and caveats: All-four-donor shared clonotypes had higher generation probabilities than non-shared clonotypes did. Roughly 5% of naive CD4 clonotypes were shared across several donors.

HIV-negative, healthy adults without recent acute infections or vaccinations were the donors. V shed 8 bases and J shed 4 bases, with 3 bases lying between them. CDR1 is SNHLY, CDR2 FYNNEI, per germline. This CDR3 has 10 residues. The receptor was isolated from a man aged 18 to 35 in good health. The V gene is TRBV2, the J gene TRBJ2-1; D is uncertain. Sequences were obtained from memory CD4+ T cells sorted from blood. Described subset: CD45RA-negative fraction. Here the CDR3 DNA reads TGTGCCAGCCGTTACAATGAGCAGTTCTTC. This codes for CASRYNEQFF.